This record looks at one T cell receptor (beta chain) sequence and its context. Its antigen is not identified. Identification of naive CD8+ T cells rested on CD45RO-CCR7+CD27+CD95- status. TRB cDNA was prepared as libraries by UMI-labeled 5' RACE. TCRdb reprocessed the 5' RACE reads, with one entry per CDR3 protein and no DNA. With tens of thousands of distinct CDR3 sequences in the sample, the ten largest clones hold 0.75% to 0.95%. This record comes from a study of CXCR3-negative and CXCR3-positive naive CD8 T cells. Broader study findings: Naive CXCR3-positive cells had TRB CDR3s more hydrophobic than those of CXCR3-negative naive cells. Fresh PBMCs went into most assays, and CXCR3 expression partly declined after cryopreservation.

The TCR comes from a human donor in good health. Some clones in this sample may be carry-over from other donors' samples. The sample comprised naive CXCR3+ CD8+ T cells from blood. Subset of the sample: CD45RO-CCR7+CD27+CD95- naive CD8+ T cells expressing CXCR3 (TNR3+).

CDR3: CASSWVRVPNTGELFF. The chain combines TRBV28 with TRBJ2-2; as DNA is missing, the TRBD1 call by TCRdb cannot be tested. This CDR3 is 16 amino acids long. In germline, CDR1 is MDHEN, CDR2 SYDVKM.